This TCR beta chain was captured in a study of blood T cells in healthy people across ages. Study-wide findings and caveats: Getting older went along with TCR beta diversity per million T cells dropping roughly linearly. Aged donors had fewer naive CD4+ cells and lower diversity than long-lived donors.

The CDR3 has 13 residues. V shed 2 bases and J shed 5 bases, with 11 bases lying between them. Germline loops: CDR1 SGDLS, CDR2 YYNGEE. A second PCR, run for roughly 7 to 11 cycles, used a sample-barcoded 5' primer plus a J-beta primer mix. MiXCR, applied by TCRdb to the 5' RACE reads, yields one record per CDR3 protein. The table shows 700,000 to 800,000 distinct CDR3 sequences, with roughly 44% occurring only once. At least 7 million PBMCs were isolated per sample. Concerning this clonotype: Its antigen is unidentified.

Sequencing was carried out using blood. This sequence joins TRBV9 and TRBJ2-7; TRBD2 is a possible D gene (6 bases). The sequence derives from a woman aged 60-75 years in good health. As DNA, the CDR3 is TGTGCCAGCAGCGTGTCGACTAGGGACGAGCAGTACTTC. It specifies CASSVSTRDEQYF. Supplemented by reference TRBV9 and TRBJ2-7, the full variable domain reads DSGVTQTPKHLITATGQRVTLRCSPRSGDLSVYWYQQSLDQGLQFLIQYYNGEERAKGNILERFSAQQFPDLHSELNLSSLELGDSALYFCASSVSTRDEQYFGPGTRLTVT.